These T cell receptor beta chains were read from a single sample in a study of T cell repertoires in cytomegalovirus infection. In TCRdb, the reads were re-called with MiXCR into one record per CDR3 protein. The sample has fewer than 200,000 distinct CDR3 sequences, approximately 15% seen once. Material for sequencing was PBMCs. The receptors come from a human donor in good health (CMV status not recorded). Some clones in this sample may be carry-over from other donors' samples. Each CDR3 is given with its conserved first and last residue. Each record gives: J gene, D gene, V gene, clone size, CDR3 DNA, CDR3 protein. A D gene is named only where the DNA matches it firmly. Size values are once, few and many counts, or a class for expanded clones, and some rows have none.

TRBJ2-7,TRBD1,TRBV6-5,few,TGTGCCAGCAGCCCCACAGGGGACTCCTACGAGCAGTACTTC,CASSPTGDSYEQYF
TRBJ1-1,NA,TRBV7-3,many,TGTGCCAGCAGCTCACGTCCCGGCGGTATCACTGAAGCTTTCTTT,CASSSRPGGITEAFF
TRBJ2-2,TRBD1,TRBV24-1,many,TGTGCCACCAGTGATCTGACAGGGGGCCCGAACACCGGGGAGCTGTTTTTT,CATSDLTGGPNTGELFF
TRBJ2-1,NA,TRBV27,many,TGTGCCAGCAGTCAGACTACCTTGGATGAGCAGTTCTTC,CASSQTTLDEQFF
TRBJ2-7,NA,TRBV6-2/TRBV6-3,few,TGTGCCAGCAGTTACTCGGAGAGGGGCTTCGACGAGCAGTACTTC,CASSYSERGFDEQYF
TRBJ2-3,NA,TRBV28,NA,TGTGCCAGCACACAGGGACAAATAACAGATACGCAGTATTTT,CASTQGQITDTQYF
TRBJ2-7,TRBD2,TRBV4-3,NA,TGCGCCAGCAGCCAAGATCGGACTAGCGGGGTTCAGTACTTC,CASSQDRTSGVQYF
TRBJ1-2,NA,TRBV20-1,few,TGCAGTGCCCCGCGGGAGATCTATGGCTACACCTTC,CSAPREIYGYTF
TRBJ2-2,TRBD2,TRBV13,NA,TGTGCCAGCAGCTTAGAACTAGCGGGAGCCGGGGAGCTGTTTTTT,CASSLELAGAGELFF
TRBJ1-6,NA,TRBV7-2,many,TGTGCCAGCAGCTTAGCCTTCGGGCGGGGTGGCTCACCCCTCCACTTT,CASSLAFGRGGSPLHF
TRBJ2-1,NA,TRBV28,many,TGTGCCAGCACCCTGCGGGACAAATACAATGAGCAGTTCTTC,CASTLRDKYNEQFF
TRBJ2-1,NA,TRBV7-6,many,TGTGCCAGCAGCTTAGCGGGGGGCGGCACCCCAAACAATGAGCAGTTCTTC,CASSLAGGGTPNNEQFF
TRBJ2-6,TRBD1,TRBV12-3/TRBV12-4,NA,TGTGCCAGCAGTTTAATCTTAACAGGGGGCTCTGGGGCCAACGTCCTGACTTTC,CASSLILTGGSGANVLTF
TRBJ1-3,NA,TRBV6-2/TRBV6-3,many,TGTGCCAGCAGCCCAAGGTCCCAATCTGGAAACACCATATATTTT,CASSPRSQSGNTIYF
TRBJ2-1,TRBD1,TRBV7-3,many,TGTGCCAGCAGCCCCCTGCGGGACAGGCACCCGGGCAGACCGGGGAATGAGCAGTTCTTC,CASSPLRDRHPGRPGNEQFF
TRBJ2-6,NA,TRBV2,NA,TGTGCCAGCGGGGACCCTCTACCTGGGGCCAACGTCCTGACTTTC,CASGDPLPGANVLTF
TRBJ2-7,NA,TRBV7-2,many,TGTGCCAGCAGCTTCGGATCTAGCTCCTACGAGCAGTACTTC,CASSFGSSSYEQYF
TRBJ1-2,NA,TRBV7-2,many,TGTGCCAGCACCCCAAAGGGGACTGGAGGCTACACCTTC,CASTPKGTGGYTF
TRBJ2-7,TRBD2,TRBV29-1,few,TGCAGCGTTGTGGGCCGAGGACTAGCGGGAGCAGGGGAGCAGTACTTC,CSVVGRGLAGAGEQYF
TRBJ2-5,TRBD1,TRBV9,NA,TGTGCCAGCAGCGTAGGAGGGGGCGAGGAGACCCAGTACTTC,CASSVGGGEETQYF
TRBJ1-3,NA,TRBV7-9,many,TGTGCCAGCAGCTTAGAACGGGGCTCTGGAAACACCATATATTTT,CASSLERGSGNTIYF
TRBJ1-2,NA,TRBV6-6,NA,TGTGCCAGCAGCCGGGATGGTAAAGGGACTAACTATGGCTACACCTTC,CASSRDGKGTNYGYTF
TRBJ2-1,NA,TRBV7-2,many,TGTGCCAGCAGCTTAGCGGGGAGGAATGAGCAGTTCTTC,CASSLAGRNEQFF
TRBJ1-2,NA,TRBV20-1,many,TGCAGTGCTAGAGATGCGGCCGACTATGGCTACACCTTC,CSARDAADYGYTF
TRBJ1-1,NA,TRBV10-3,NA,TGTGCCATCAGTGAGGGGGACACTGAAGCTTTCTTT,CAISEGDTEAFF
TRBJ1-5,NA,TRBV4-1,NA,TGCGCCAGCAGCCACCCCCGACGGGATCAGCCCCAGCATTTT,CASSHPRRDQPQHF
TRBJ2-2,TRBD1,TRBV7-9,many,TGTGCCAGCCAACCGGGACAGGGGAACACCGGGGAGCTGTTTTTT,CASQPGQGNTGELFF
TRBJ1-5,NA,TRBV7-2,many,TGTGCCAGCAGCCGTACCGGGGGCAATCAGCCCCAGCATTTT,CASSRTGGNQPQHF
TRBJ2-2,NA,TRBV5-4,NA,TGTGCCAGCAGCTTGGCTCCGAACACCGGGGAGCTGTTTTTT,CASSLAPNTGELFF
TRBJ2-7,NA,TRBV27,NA,TGTGCCAGCAGTTTGGCGGTAGCCTACGAGCAGTACTTC,CASSLAVAYEQYF
TRBJ2-5,NA,TRBV7-9,NA,TGTGCCAGCAGCTTCCCTAGAAAGTACCAAGAGACCCAGTACTTC,CASSFPRKYQETQYF
TRBJ1-1,NA,TRBV6-5,few,TGTGCCAGCAGTTGGCAGGGCACTGAAGCTTTCTTT,CASSWQGTEAFF
TRBJ2-1,NA,TRBV7-3,NA,TGTGCCAGCAGCTTAGACAGGTCGGTTGGCAATGAGCAGTTCTTC,CASSLDRSVGNEQFF